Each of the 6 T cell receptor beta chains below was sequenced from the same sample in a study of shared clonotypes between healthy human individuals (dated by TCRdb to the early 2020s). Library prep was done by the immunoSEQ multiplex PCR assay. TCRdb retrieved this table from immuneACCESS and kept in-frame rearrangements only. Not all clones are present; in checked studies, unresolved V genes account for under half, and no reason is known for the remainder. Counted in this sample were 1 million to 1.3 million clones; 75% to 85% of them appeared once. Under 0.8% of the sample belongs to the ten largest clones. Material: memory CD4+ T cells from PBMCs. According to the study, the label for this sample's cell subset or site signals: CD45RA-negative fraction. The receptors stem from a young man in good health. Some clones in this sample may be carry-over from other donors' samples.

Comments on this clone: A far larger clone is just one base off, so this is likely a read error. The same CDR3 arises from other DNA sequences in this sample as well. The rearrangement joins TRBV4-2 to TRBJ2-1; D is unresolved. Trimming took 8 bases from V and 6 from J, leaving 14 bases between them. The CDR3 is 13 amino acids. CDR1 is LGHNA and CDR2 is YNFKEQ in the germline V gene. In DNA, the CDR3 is TGTGCCAGCTCTTCCGGGCCAAGCAATGAGCAGTTCTTC. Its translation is CASSSGPSNEQFF.

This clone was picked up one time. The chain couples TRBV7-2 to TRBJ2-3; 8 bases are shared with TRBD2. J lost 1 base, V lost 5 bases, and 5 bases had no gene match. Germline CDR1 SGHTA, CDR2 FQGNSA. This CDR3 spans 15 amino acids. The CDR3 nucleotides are TGTGCCAGCAGCCAAAGCGGGAGAGGCACAGATACGCAGTATTTT. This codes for CASSQSGRGTDTQYF.

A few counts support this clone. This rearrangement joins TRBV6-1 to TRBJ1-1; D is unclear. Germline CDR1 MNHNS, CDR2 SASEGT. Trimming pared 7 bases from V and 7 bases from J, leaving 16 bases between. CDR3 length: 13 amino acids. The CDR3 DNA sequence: TGTGCCAGCAAGTCGACCTCACCCTTTGAAGCTTTCTTT. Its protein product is CASKSTSPFEAFF.

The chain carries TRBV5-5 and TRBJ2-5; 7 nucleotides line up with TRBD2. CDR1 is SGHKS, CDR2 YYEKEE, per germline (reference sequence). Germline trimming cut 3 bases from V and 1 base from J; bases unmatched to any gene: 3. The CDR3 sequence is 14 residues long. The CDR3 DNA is TGTGCCAGCAGCTCTAGCGGCCGCCAAGAGACCCAGTACTTC. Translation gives CASSSSGRQETQYF.

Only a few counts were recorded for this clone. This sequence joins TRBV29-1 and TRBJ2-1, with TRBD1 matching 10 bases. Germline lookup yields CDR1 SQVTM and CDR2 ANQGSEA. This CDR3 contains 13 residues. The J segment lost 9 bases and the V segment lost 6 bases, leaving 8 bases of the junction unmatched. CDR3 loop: CSVGTGVDSEQFF. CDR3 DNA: TGCAGCGTCGGGACAGGGGTGGACAGTGAGCAGTTCTTC.

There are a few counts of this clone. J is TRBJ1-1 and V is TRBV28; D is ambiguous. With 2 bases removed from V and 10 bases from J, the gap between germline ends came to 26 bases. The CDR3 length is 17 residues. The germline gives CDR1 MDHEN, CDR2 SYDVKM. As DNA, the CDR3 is TGTGCCAGCAGTTTAAGTGGCCGAAGGACCGTAAAGGGCGGAGCTTTCTTT. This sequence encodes CASSLSGRRTVKGGAFF.